Listed below are T cell receptor beta chains from one sample, sequenced in a study of T cells in Graves' hyperthyroidism and ophthalmopathy. TCRdb recomputed calls from the multiplex PCR reads with MiXCR, one row per CDR3 protein. The data hold hundreds of thousands of distinct CDR3 sequences, with around 13% observed a single time. The specimen was blood. The receptor set was obtained from a woman between 45 and 65 years old with Graves' ophthalmopathy. CDR3s include the opening cysteine and the closing phenylalanine or tryptophan. A D gene is named only where the DNA matches it firmly. Size values are once, few and many counts, or a class for expanded clones, and some rows have none.

j_gene,v_gene,d_gene,abundance,CDR3aa,CDR3nt
TRBJ1-1,TRBV6-1,.,many,CASSEALWQHTEAFF,.
TRBJ2-7,TRBV14,.,once,CASSNRANSYEQYF,TGTGCCAGCAGTAACAGGGCTAACTCCTACGAGCAGTACTTC
TRBJ1-1,TRBV30,.,many,CAWTTIPGDTEAFF,TGTGCCTGGACCACAATTCCAGGGGACACTGAAGCTTTCTTT
TRBJ2-1,TRBV27,.,few,CASRGGLLHEQFF,TGTGCCAGCAGGGGTGGTTTGCTCCATGAGCAGTTCTTC
TRBJ1-2,TRBV28,.,many,CASRPGTFYGYTF,TGTGCCAGCAGACCCGGGACCTTCTATGGCTACACCTTC
TRBJ2-1,TRBV2,TRBD1,many,CASRTDRGPYNEQFF,TGTGCCAGCAGGACCGACAGGGGTCCCTACAATGAGCAGTTCTTC
TRBJ2-7,TRBV5-8,.,.,CASSLAKRSTKYKQYF,TGTGCCAGCAGCTTGGCCAAGAGAAGTACGAAATACAAGCAGTACTTC
TRBJ2-4,TRBV6-1,TRBD2,many,CASSERIKGLAGEVDIQYF,TGTGCCAGCAGTGAAAGGATTAAGGGACTAGCGGGAGAGGTTGACATTCAGTACTTC
TRBJ1-1,TRBV20-1,.,many,CSAARPGLNTEAFF,TGCAGTGCCGCTAGACCGGGCCTGAACACTGAAGCTTTCTTT
TRBJ2-1,TRBV12-3/TRBV12-4,TRBD2,many,CASSNLRVAGDGIDEQFF,TGTGCCAGCAGTAACTTACGGGTAGCGGGAGACGGGATCGATGAGCAGTTCTTC
TRBJ2-7,TRBV10-3,.,.,CAISEGPHSYEQYF,TGTGCCATCAGTGAGGGGCCTCACTCCTACGAGCAGTACTTC
TRBJ2-7,TRBV3-1,.,many,CASSQGTYEQYF,TGTGCCAGCAGCCAAGGTACCTACGAGCAGTACTTC
TRBJ1-5,TRBV19,TRBD1,.,CASSIGGRGNQPQHF,TGTGCCAGTAGTATCGGGGGCAGGGGGAATCAGCCCCAGCATTTT
TRBJ2-2,TRBV4-2,.,.,CASSQVTSSGELFF,TGTGCCAGCAGCCAAGTAACTAGTTCCGGGGAGCTGTTTTTT
TRBJ2-7,TRBV4-3,.,.,CASSQDGGQNHYEQYF,TGCGCCAGCAGCCAAGACGGGGGGCAGAACCATTACGAGCAGTACTTC
TRBJ2-7,TRBV11-1,.,many,CASSFGDFSYEQYF,TGTGCCAGCAGCTTTGGGGATTTCTCCTACGAGCAGTACTTC
TRBJ2-7,TRBV15,.,.,CATSSAGPFYEQYF,TGTGCCACCAGCAGCGCGGGACCCTTCTACGAGCAGTACTTC
TRBJ1-5,TRBV16,.,few,CASSQSQSGGYNQPQHF,TGTGCCAGCAGCCAATCGCAATCCGGGGGCTACAATCAGCCCCAGCATTTT
TRBJ2-4,TRBV18,TRBD1,many,CASSPPGGAKNIQYF,TGTGCCAGCTCACCGCCAGGGGGCGCCAAAAACATTCAGTACTTC
TRBJ2-2,TRBV12-3/TRBV12-4,TRBD1,few,CASSRPGQGTFGELFF,TGTGCCAGCAGTCGTCCGGGACAGGGCACTTTTGGGGAGCTGTTTTTT
TRBJ2-1,TRBV20-1,TRBD2,many,CSARGTSGRGTYNEQFF,TGCAGTGCTAGGGGAACTAGCGGGAGAGGAACCTACAATGAGCAGTTCTTC
TRBJ2-1,TRBV18,.,many,CASSPTPGLSYNEQFF,TGTGCCAGCTCACCGACGCCAGGGCTCTCCTACAATGAGCAGTTCTTC
TRBJ1-2,TRBV12-3/TRBV12-4,TRBD1,.,CASSPEPGQVYGYTF,TGTGCCAGCAGTCCGGAACCAGGACAGGTCTATGGCTACACCTTC
TRBJ1-1,TRBV7-3,.,many,CASSTQGGTEAFF,TGTGCCAGCAGCACCCAGGGAGGAACTGAAGCTTTCTTT
TRBJ2-5,TRBV7-2,.,many,CASTNPMPGDMYF,TGTGCCAGCACCAACCCCATGCCGGGAGACATGTACTTC
TRBJ2-7,TRBV24-1,.,many,CATSADFSYEQYF,TGTGCCACCAGTGCCGATTTTTCCTACGAGCAGTACTTC
TRBJ1-3,TRBV28,.,many,CASNGLDRRNTIYF,TGTGCCAGCAATGGGTTGGACCGTAGAAACACCATATATTTT
TRBJ2-3,TRBV11-3,.,many,CASSVRGASTDTQYF,TGTGCCAGCAGCGTCCGAGGTGCTAGCACAGATACGCAGTATTTT
TRBJ2-1,TRBV28,.,many,CASNRVRDNEQFF,TGTGCCAGCAACCGGGTTCGGGACAATGAGCAGTTCTTC
TRBJ2-2,TRBV20-1,TRBD2,.,CSARAGGNTGELFF,TGCAGTGCTAGGGCGGGAGGAAACACCGGGGAGCTGTTTTTT
TRBJ2-5,TRBV7-2,TRBD1,many,CASSLVGTGGGQETQYF,TGTGCCAGCAGCTTAGTAGGGACAGGGGGAGGACAAGAGACCCAGTACTTC
TRBJ2-1,TRBV2,TRBD2,many,CASSPTSGIAFF,TGTGCCAGCAGCCCGACTAGCGGGATTGCGTTCTTC
TRBJ2-7,TRBV5-1,.,.,CASSLAGQEHEQYF,TGCGCCAGCAGCTTGGCGGGCCAGGAGCACGAGCAGTACTTC